Shown below are 25 T cell receptor beta chains from a single sample sequenced in a study of CD8 T cells in ankylosing spondylitis. In TCRdb, the 5' RACE reads were re-called with MiXCR into one record per CDR3 protein. The table lists about 170,000 distinct CDR3 sequences, 15% to 20% of them singletons. Specimen: blood, either unsorted or a sorted T cell fraction (not recorded which). Every receptor here comes from a male donor with ankylosing spondylitis or in good health (not recorded which).

Many counts were recorded for this clonotype. CDR3 sequence (DNA): TGCAGTGCTCAGTTGAGGACAGAAGAGACCCAGTACTTC. Its translation is CSAQLRTEETQYF. The chain has TRBV20-1 and TRBJ2-5, with D possibly matching TRBD1 (6 bases). Germline CDR1 DFQATT, CDR2 SNEGSKA (reference sequence). The CDR3 runs to 13 residues. Trimming pared 5 bases from V and 3 bases from J, leaving 13 bases between.

The rearrangement joins TRBV23-1 to TRBJ2-1; 8 positions match TRBD1. TRBV23-1 is classed as an ORF, of uncertain function. The ends lost 0 bases at V and 5 bases at J; junction bases unmatched: 12. The length of the CDR3 is 18 residues. CDR3 nucleotides: TGCGCCAGCAGTCAATCGAACTCCGTGGACAGGGTGCACAATGAGCAGTTCTTC. Protein sequence: CASSQSNSVDRVHNEQFF.

This clonotype was observed many times. The chain carries TRBV5-1 and TRBJ2-1; the match to TRBD2 covers 7 bases. The CDR3 loop spans 15 amino acids. Germline loops: CDR1 SGHRS, CDR2 YFSETQ. The junction had 11 bases not matched to a gene; V was cut back by 5 bases and J by 6 bases. CDR3 in amino acids: CASSGGGRAVNEQFF. The DNA of the CDR3 is TGCGCCAGCAGTGGTGGGGGGAGGGCCGTCAATGAGCAGTTCTTC. The whole variable domain, filled in from reference TRBV5-1 and TRBJ2-1, reads KAGVTQTPRYLIKTRGQQVTLSCSPISGHRSVSWYQQTPGQGLQFLFEYFSETQRNKGNFPGRFSGRQFSNSRSEMNVSTLELGDSALYLCASSGGGRAVNEQFFGPGTRLTVL.

The rearrangement links TRBV12-3 or TRBV12-4 to TRBJ2-3; possibly TRBD2 for D (7 bases). The V and J ends lost 6 bases and 2 bases respectively, with 15 bases between them. The CDR3 runs 15 residues. The CDR3 bases are TGTGCCAGCAGAGACTGGGGGGGGCTCACAGATACGCAGTATTTT. This gives the protein CASRDWGGLTDTQYF.

This clonotype was detected only once. The chain has TRBV20-1 and TRBJ2-7; no definite D call. V gave up 2 bases and J gave up 6 bases, with 14 bases separating them. In germline, CDR1 is DFQATT, CDR2 SNEGSKA (reference sequence). The CDR3 spans 13 residues. CDR3 in DNA: TGCAGTGCTAGACTAGTGGGGTGGGGCGAGCAGTACTTC. Protein sequence: CSARLVGWGEQYF.

This clonotype was seen ten or more times. The chain employs TRBV12-3 or TRBV12-4 and TRBJ2-1; weak D call: TRBD1 (5 bases). The CDR3 runs to 14 residues. The V and J ends lost 7 bases and 1 base respectively, with 11 bases between them. The CDR3 protein is CASTPRDSYNEQFF. CDR3 nucleotides: TGTGCCAGCACCCCCAGGGATTCCTACAATGAGCAGTTCTTC.

This clonotype has at least ten counts. The chain has TRBV12-3 or TRBV12-4 and TRBJ2-4, with D tentatively TRBD1 (5 bases). V was shortened by 6 bases and J by 10 bases, with 16 bases between the two germline ends. There are 13 residues in the CDR3. CDR3 sequence: CASSPIQGGIQYF. DNA of the CDR3: TGTGCCAGCAGCCCCATCCAGGGTGGGATTCAGTACTTC.

This clonotype has ten or more counts. V and J are TRBV27 and TRBJ2-1; the D call may be TRBD1 or TRBD2 (6 bases each). CDR1 is MNHEY and CDR2 is SMNVEV in the germline V gene (reference sequence). The CDR3 is 16 amino acids. V shed 7 bases and J shed 7 bases, with 23 bases lying between them. The CDR3 bases are TGTGCCAGCACCCTTAAAAGGGCGCAGGGGAGGAATGAGCAGTTCTTC. Translation gives CASTLKRAQGRNEQFF.

This clonotype appeared many times. This rearrangement joins TRBV29-1 to TRBJ2-1, with 9 positions matching TRBD2. Germline assignment: CDR1 SQVTM and CDR2 ANQGSEA. This CDR3 spans 13 amino acids. Trimming took 5 bases from V and 7 from J; bases not matched to a gene: 6. The chain's CDR3 is CSVNSGSWNEQFF. The CDR3 DNA sequence: TGCAGCGTTAATAGCGGGAGTTGGAATGAGCAGTTCTTC.

The chain employs TRBV20-1 and TRBJ1-1; 7 bases are shared with TRBD1. Per the germline V gene, CDR1 is DFQATT and CDR2 is SNEGSKA (reference sequence). This CDR3 comprises 14 residues. Losses at the gene ends were 1 base for V and 1 base for J; bases not matched to a gene: 3. In DNA, the CDR3 is TGCAGTGCTAGAGTGACAGGGCCGAACACTGAAGCTTTCTTT. The encoded protein is CSARVTGPNTEAFF.

Worth noting for this clonotype: A much bigger clone sits one base away, suggesting this may be a read error. The V gene is TRBV5-1, the J gene TRBJ2-2; possibly TRBD1 or TRBD2 for D (5 bases each). Germline assignment: CDR1 SGHRS and CDR2 YFSETQ. The CDR3 consists of 15 residues. Trimming took 7 bases from V and 3 from J, leaving 16 bases between them. This CDR3 reads CASGRGVQDTGELFF. CDR3 DNA: TGCGCCAGCGGCCGAGGGGTACAAGACACCGGGGAGCTGTTTTTT.

Details on this clonotype: Compared with germline, one end of the junction differs, possibly owing to a read error. The genes are TRBV24-1 and TRBJ2-7; perhaps TRBD1 as D (5 bases). Per the germline V gene, CDR1 is KGHDR and CDR2 is SFDVKD. The CDR3 loop spans 15 amino acids. CDR3: CATSDHGTGSREQNF. The CDR3 nucleotides read TGTGCCACCAGTGATCATGGAACAGGTTCCCGCGAGCAGAACTTC.

The rearrangement joins TRBV27 to TRBJ2-7; possibly TRBD2 for D (8 bases). Germline CDR1 MNHEY, CDR2 SMNVEV (reference sequence). There are 14 residues in the CDR3. Trimming took 6 bases from V and 7 from J, leaving 19 bases between them. In nucleotides, the CDR3 is TGTGCCAGCAGCGGCCGGGAGGGGGCTTGGGAGCAGTACTTC. It translates to CASSGREGAWEQYF.

The chain employs TRBV19 and TRBJ1-1, with 9 bases lining up with TRBD1. The V gene's germline CDR1 is LNHDA and CDR2 SQIVND (reference sequence). Trimming cost V 7 bases and J 1 base; bases outside gene matches: 10. This CDR3 is built from 16 residues. CDR3 DNA sequence: TGTGCCAGTACCGAAACAGGGGGCCGTCGGAACACTGAAGCTTTCTTT. Residues: CASTETGGRRNTEAFF.

The genes are TRBV29-1 and TRBJ2-3; tentatively, D is TRBD1 or TRBD2 (5 bases each). Trimming cost V 7 bases and J 4 bases, with 12 bases left between them. The germline V gene has CDR1 SQVTM and CDR2 ANQGSEA. The length of the CDR3 is 12 residues. The CDR3 here is CSAPGTSDTQYF. CDR3 in DNA: TGCAGCGCCCCCGGGACCTCAGATACGCAGTATTTT.

This clonotype was observed at least ten times. CDR3 in DNA: TGTGCCACCAGCCAGTGGGAACTAGACACAGATACGCAGTATTTT. This gives the protein CATSQWELDTDTQYF. The V and J genes are TRBV15 and TRBJ2-3; D possibly corresponds to TRBD2 (5 bases). The germline V gene has CDR1 LNHNV and CDR2 YYDKDF (reference sequence). Trimming left V 5 bases short and J 2 bases short, with 14 bases between. The CDR3 runs to 15 residues. The full variable domain, rest sourced from reference TRBV15 and TRBJ2-3, is DAMVIQNPRYQVTQFGKPVTLSCSQTLNHNVMYWYQQKSSQAPKLLFHYYDKDFNNEADTPDNFQSRRPNTSFCFLDIRSPGLGDTAMYLCATSQWELDTDTQYFGPGTRLTVL.

This clonotype was found a few times. The V call is TRBV4-1, the J call TRBJ2-1; 7 bases align to TRBD2. V shed 1 base and J 2 bases; nucleotides not matched to a gene: 20. This CDR3 comprises 21 residues. Germline loops: CDR1 MGHRA, CDR2 YSYEKL. The CDR3 nucleotides are TGCGCCAGCAGCCAAGCATGGACCAGCGGGACTACCCCAAACCCCTACAATGAGCAGTTCTTC. It encodes CASSQAWTSGTTPNPYNEQFF.

This clonotype has at least ten counts. The V and J genes are TRBV9 and TRBJ1-2; no definite D call. The CDR3 runs to 12 residues. Per the germline V gene, CDR1 is SGDLS and CDR2 is YYNGEE. V was pared by 0 bases and J by 4 bases, with 4 bases between. CDR3 in amino acids: CASSVGIYGYTF. CDR3 DNA: TGTGCCAGCAGCGTAGGTATCTATGGCTACACCTTC.

The sample holds many counts of this clonotype. The CDR3 is CASSVATPLSGELFF. CDR3 DNA: TGTGCCAGCAGCGTAGCTACACCTTTGTCCGGGGAGCTGTTTTTT. This chain links TRBV9 with TRBJ2-2; no firm D call. The V gene lost 0 bases and the J gene lost 6 bases, with 12 bases spanning the gap. The CDR3 consists of 15 residues. Germline loops: CDR1 SGDLS, CDR2 YYNGEE.

Note on this clonotype: Given a much more abundant clone one base away, this may be a read error. The chain uses TRBV12-3 or TRBV12-4 and TRBJ2-1; perhaps TRBD2 as D (6 bases). This CDR3 spans 14 amino acids. The CDR3 is CTSSFSAGGNEQFF. CDR3 DNA sequence: TGTACCAGCAGTTTCTCGGCCGGGGGCAATGAGCAGTTCTTC.

This clonotype was seen ten or more times. CDR3: CSASPPGRAIYGEQFF. CDR3 nucleotides: TGCAGCGCCTCCCCCCCCGGGAGGGCCATTTATGGTGAGCAGTTCTTC. The chain joins TRBV29-1 to TRBJ2-1, with TRBD2 matching 8 bases. CDR1 and CDR2 from the germline V gene are SQVTM and ANQGSEA. V lost 7 bases, J lost 9 bases, and 20 bases stayed unmatched. The CDR3 is 16 residues long.

The J gene is TRBJ2-7, the V gene TRBV25-1; 7 nucleotides match TRBD1. V lost 4 bases and J lost 1; bases outside the gene matches: 10. This CDR3 is built from 16 residues. The germline CDR1 and CDR2 sequences are MGHDK and SYGVNS. This CDR3 reads CASSAYPGQRSYEQYF. CDR3 nucleotides: TGTGCCAGCAGTGCCTACCCGGGACAGAGGTCCTACGAGCAGTACTTC.

The sample holds many counts of this clonotype. The genes are TRBV7-2 and TRBJ1-1; 7 bases line up with TRBD1. The length of the CDR3 is 13 residues. The V segment lost 5 bases and the J segment 1 base; nucleotides outside the gene matches: 1. CDR1 SGHTA and CDR2 FQGNSA come from the germline V gene. The CDR3 nucleotides are TGTGCCAGCAGCCGGGACAGGAACACTGAAGCTTTCTTT. Residues: CASSRDRNTEAFF.

Ten or more counts support this clonotype. Here the CDR3 reads CASSLHRPTEAFF. CDR3 nucleotides: TGCGCCAGCAGCTTACACAGGCCCACTGAAGCTTTCTTT. This rearrangement joins TRBV5-1 to TRBJ1-1, with D tentatively TRBD1 (5 bases). From germline, CDR1 is SGHRS and CDR2 YFSETQ. The CDR3 length is 13 residues. V gave up 2 bases and J gave up 4 bases, with 9 bases separating them.

This clonotype was counted many times. This sequence joins TRBV5-1 and TRBJ2-6; D is uncertain. Trimming cost V 5 bases and J 0 bases, with 6 bases left between them. CDR1 is SGHRS, CDR2 YFSETQ, per germline. CDR3 length: 14 amino acids. This chain's CDR3 is CASSLDSGANVLTF. In DNA form, the CDR3 reads TGCGCCAGCAGTTTAGACTCTGGGGCCAACGTCCTGACTTTC. Complete variable domain (other parts from reference TRBV5-1 and TRBJ2-6): KAGVTQTPRYLIKTRGQQVTLSCSPISGHRSVSWYQQTPGQGLQFLFEYFSETQRNKGNFPGRFSGRQFSNSRSEMNVSTLELGDSALYLCASSLDSGANVLTFGAGSRLTVL.